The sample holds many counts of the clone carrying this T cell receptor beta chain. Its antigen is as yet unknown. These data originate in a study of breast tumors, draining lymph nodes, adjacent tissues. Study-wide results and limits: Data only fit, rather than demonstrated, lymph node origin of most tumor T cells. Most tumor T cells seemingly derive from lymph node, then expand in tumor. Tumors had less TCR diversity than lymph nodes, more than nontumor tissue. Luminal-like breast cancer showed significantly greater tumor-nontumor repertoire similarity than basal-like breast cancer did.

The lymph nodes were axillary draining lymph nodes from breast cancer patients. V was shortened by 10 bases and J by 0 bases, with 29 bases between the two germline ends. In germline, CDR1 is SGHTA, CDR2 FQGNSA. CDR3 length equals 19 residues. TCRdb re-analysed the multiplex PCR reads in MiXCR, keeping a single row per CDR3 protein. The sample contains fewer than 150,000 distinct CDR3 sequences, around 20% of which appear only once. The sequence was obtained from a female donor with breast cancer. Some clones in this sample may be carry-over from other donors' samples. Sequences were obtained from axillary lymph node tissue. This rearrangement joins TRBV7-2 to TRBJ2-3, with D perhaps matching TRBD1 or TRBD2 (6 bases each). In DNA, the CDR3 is TGTGCCACAGAAGGGTTTGAGGGGGGAAAACATACTAGCACAGATACGCAGTATTTT. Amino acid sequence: CATEGFEGGKHTSTDTQYF.